These T cell receptor beta chains were read from a single sample in a study of shared clonotypes between healthy human individuals. Assay: immunoSEQ multiplex PCR; the TCRdb copy retains only in-frame clones and omits some. The sample has roughly 1,000,000 clones, around 82% seen once. Sequenced sample: memory CD4+ T cells from PBMCs. The receptor set was obtained from a man aged 18 to 29 in good health. Some clones in this sample may be carry-over from other donors' samples. The CDR3 runs from the conserved cysteine through the conserved F or W. Fields, in order: V gene, J gene, D gene, clone size, CDR3 DNA, CDR3 protein. D genes are given only for firm matches. Where a row states a size, it is once, few, many or the class of an expanded clone; other rows omit it.

V gene: TRBV21-1; J gene: TRBJ2-3; D gene: .; clone size: .; CDR3 DNA: TGTGCCAGCAGCAAAGGAGGGACCCTAATCTCGCTCACAGATACGCAGTATTTT; CDR3 protein: CASSKGGTLISLTDTQYF
V gene: TRBV27; J gene: TRBJ2-1; D gene: .; clone size: few; CDR3 DNA: TGTGCCAGCAGGCGGGATGGATCCTACAATGAGCAGTTCTTC; CDR3 protein: CASRRDGSYNEQFF
V gene: TRBV18; J gene: TRBJ2-5; D gene: .; clone size: once; CDR3 DNA: TGTGCCAGCTCTGGCGGGCAGATAGAGACCCAGTACTTC; CDR3 protein: CASSGGQIETQYF
V gene: TRBV19; J gene: TRBJ1-5; D gene: TRBD1; clone size: .; CDR3 DNA: TGTGCCAGTAGTATAGGAGGTAGGACAGGGGGTGTTCCTGGGCCCCAGCATTTT; CDR3 protein: CASSIGGRTGGVPGPQHF
V gene: TRBV6-5; J gene: TRBJ1-1; D gene: .; clone size: .; CDR3 DNA: TGTGCCAGCAGGCGTACAGTGAACACTGAAGCTTTCTTT; CDR3 protein: CASRRTVNTEAFF
V gene: TRBV13; J gene: TRBJ2-7; D gene: TRBD2; clone size: .; CDR3 DNA: TGTGCCAGCAGCTTAGTGGTAGCGGGAGGGTACGAGCAGTACTTC; CDR3 protein: CASSLVVAGGYEQYF
V gene: TRBV5-1; J gene: TRBJ2-2; D gene: .; clone size: .; CDR3 DNA: TGCGCCAGCAGCCCGGGACCCCTGTTCGACACCGGGGAGCTGTTTTTT; CDR3 protein: CASSPGPLFDTGELFF
V gene: TRBV5-6; J gene: TRBJ1-2; D gene: TRBD1; clone size: .; CDR3 DNA: TGTGCCAGCAGCCCTCCGGGACAGAGGAATGGCTACACCTTC; CDR3 protein: CASSPPGQRNGYTF
V gene: TRBV15; J gene: TRBJ2-2; D gene: .; clone size: .; CDR3 DNA: TGTGCCACCATGGCTGGGAGGAACACCGGGGAGCTGTTTTTT; CDR3 protein: CATMAGRNTGELFF
V gene: TRBV5-1; J gene: TRBJ2-2; D gene: .; clone size: .; CDR3 DNA: TGCGCCAGCAGCTCGCAGGGTCGGACCGGGGAGCTGTTTTTT; CDR3 protein: CASSSQGRTGELFF
V gene: TRBV5-1; J gene: TRBJ2-5; D gene: .; clone size: .; CDR3 DNA: TGCGCCAGCAGCTTTCTTAGGAGTACCAAAGAGACCCAGTACTTC; CDR3 protein: CASSFLRSTKETQYF
V gene: TRBV19; J gene: TRBJ2-7; D gene: TRBD1; clone size: .; CDR3 DNA: TGTGCCAGTAAAGGACAGGGGGCCTACGAGCAGTACTTC; CDR3 protein: CASKGQGAYEQYF
V gene: TRBV7-8; J gene: TRBJ2-5; D gene: TRBD1; clone size: .; CDR3 DNA: TGTGCCAGCAGCCTGGGACAGGGGGTGGAGACCCAGTACTTC; CDR3 protein: CASSLGQGVETQYF
V gene: TRBV2; J gene: TRBJ2-7; D gene: TRBD1; clone size: .; CDR3 DNA: TGTGCCAGCGCGACAGGGGGCGGGTACGAGCAGTACTTC; CDR3 protein: CASATGGGYEQYF
V gene: TRBV15; J gene: TRBJ2-1; D gene: TRBD1; clone size: .; CDR3 DNA: TGTGCCACCAGCAGGGGACAGAGCTCCTACAATGAGCAGTTCTTC; CDR3 protein: CATSRGQSSYNEQFF
V gene: TRBV25-1; J gene: TRBJ1-2; D gene: .; clone size: .; CDR3 DNA: TGTGCCAGCAGTGATCCGGCTGGCTATGGCTACACCTTC; CDR3 protein: CASSDPAGYGYTF
V gene: TRBV28; J gene: TRBJ2-1; D gene: TRBD1; clone size: .; CDR3 DNA: TGTGCCAGCAGTCCCCCCGACAGGGGGGGTTACAATGAGCAGTTCTTC; CDR3 protein: CASSPPDRGGYNEQFF
V gene: TRBV25-1; J gene: TRBJ2-2; D gene: TRBD2; clone size: .; CDR3 DNA: TGTGCCAGCAGTGATTCGGGAGGAAGGATGGGGGAGCTGTTTTTT; CDR3 protein: CASSDSGGRMGELFF
V gene: TRBV6-1; J gene: TRBJ1-1; D gene: .; clone size: .; CDR3 DNA: TGTGCCAGTCCTGACAGAACCAACACTGAAGCTTTCTTT; CDR3 protein: CASPDRTNTEAFF
V gene: TRBV6-1; J gene: TRBJ2-7; D gene: TRBD1; clone size: .; CDR3 DNA: TGTGCCAGGGGGATTTGGACAGGGAGCGAGCAGTACTTC; CDR3 protein: CARGIWTGSEQYF
V gene: TRBV4-3; J gene: TRBJ1-2; D gene: .; clone size: .; CDR3 DNA: TGCGCCAGCAGCCGGGCGTACGAGAATGGCTACACCTTC; CDR3 protein: CASSRAYENGYTF
V gene: TRBV28; J gene: TRBJ1-2; D gene: .; clone size: .; CDR3 DNA: TGTGCCAGCAGTAGGGGGGGGCCAAACTATGGCTACACCTTC; CDR3 protein: CASSRGGPNYGYTF
V gene: TRBV6-4; J gene: TRBJ1-1; D gene: .; clone size: once; CDR3 DNA: TGTGCCAGCAGGATAAGCGGGAGGGGAACTGAAGCTTTCTTT; CDR3 protein: CASRISGRGTEAFF
V gene: TRBV7-9; J gene: TRBJ1-1; D gene: .; clone size: .; CDR3 DNA: TGTGCCAGCGTGAGACAGCTGAACACTGAAGCTTTCTTT; CDR3 protein: CASVRQLNTEAFF
V gene: TRBV12-5; J gene: TRBJ2-1; D gene: .; clone size: .; CDR3 DNA: TGTGCTAGTGCCCCCTCAAGCGGTGAGCAGTTCTTC; CDR3 protein: CASAPSSGEQFF
V gene: TRBV6-5; J gene: TRBJ1-1; D gene: .; clone size: once; CDR3 DNA: TGTGCCAGCAGAGACAGTAGCGAGGGGAACACTGAAGCTTTCTTT; CDR3 protein: CASRDSSEGNTEAFF
V gene: TRBV6-5; J gene: TRBJ2-7; D gene: TRBD2; clone size: .; CDR3 DNA: TGTGCCAGCAGTTACGAGCGGGGGGGCCCGCAGTACTTC; CDR3 protein: CASSYERGGPQYF
V gene: TRBV5-1; J gene: TRBJ2-7; D gene: .; clone size: .; CDR3 DNA: TGCGCCAGCAAATATCGGGACCTCTTGGGGTACGAGCAGTACTTC; CDR3 protein: CASKYRDLLGYEQYF
V gene: TRBV5-1; J gene: TRBJ2-5; D gene: .; clone size: few; CDR3 DNA: TGCGCCAGCAGCTTGGTCTCTCGGGAAGAGACCCAGTACTTC; CDR3 protein: CASSLVSREETQYF
V gene: TRBV4-2; J gene: TRBJ1-5; D gene: .; clone size: .; CDR3 DNA: TGTGCCAGCAGCCCAACACTGACAGACAATCAGCCCCAGCATTTT; CDR3 protein: CASSPTLTDNQPQHF
V gene: TRBV18; J gene: TRBJ1-4; D gene: TRBD1; clone size: .; CDR3 DNA: TGTGCCAGCTCCCGAGGGACAGACGAAAAACTGTTTTTT; CDR3 protein: CASSRGTDEKLFF
V gene: TRBV5-1; J gene: TRBJ2-1; D gene: TRBD1; clone size: .; CDR3 DNA: TGCGCCAGCAGCCCAAAACCGGGACAGGTAGGCAATGAGCAGTTCTTC; CDR3 protein: CASSPKPGQVGNEQFF
V gene: TRBV7-3; J gene: TRBJ1-2; D gene: .; clone size: few; CDR3 DNA: TGTGCCAGCAGCTCAAAAGGGGCGGAGGGTGGCTACACCTTC; CDR3 protein: CASSSKGAEGGYTF
V gene: TRBV9; J gene: TRBJ2-1; D gene: TRBD2; clone size: few; CDR3 DNA: TGTGCCAGCAGCGCAAGCAGACTAGCGGCTACCTACAATGAGCAGTTCTTC; CDR3 protein: CASSASRLAATYNEQFF
V gene: TRBV30; J gene: TRBJ2-1; D gene: TRBD2; clone size: .; CDR3 DNA: TGTGCCTGGAGTGTAGGACTAGCGGGAGACAATGAGCAGTTCTTC; CDR3 protein: CAWSVGLAGDNEQFF
V gene: TRBV7-2; J gene: TRBJ2-7; D gene: TRBD2; clone size: .; CDR3 DNA: TGTGCCAGCAGCTCCCCGAGGGCTAGCGGGAGCTACGAGCAGTACTTC; CDR3 protein: CASSSPRASGSYEQYF
V gene: TRBV5-6; J gene: TRBJ2-1; D gene: TRBD2; clone size: .; CDR3 DNA: TGTGCCAGCAGCTTGGAGGCAGCGGGAGGCTACAATGAGCAGTTCTTC; CDR3 protein: CASSLEAAGGYNEQFF
V gene: TRBV7-8; J gene: TRBJ1-1; D gene: .; clone size: .; CDR3 DNA: TGTGCCAGCAGCTTAGCGGGGGGGATGAACACTGAAGCTTTCTTT; CDR3 protein: CASSLAGGMNTEAFF
V gene: TRBV5-1; J gene: TRBJ2-7; D gene: .; clone size: .; CDR3 DNA: TGCGCCAGCAGCCTACAGGGTTCGTATGACGAGCAGTACTTC; CDR3 protein: CASSLQGSYDEQYF
V gene: TRBV27; J gene: TRBJ2-1; D gene: TRBD2; clone size: .; CDR3 DNA: TGTGCCAGCAGGATACTCCCGGGAGGGCCGGGGGGTGAGCAGTTCTTC; CDR3 protein: CASRILPGGPGGEQFF
V gene: TRBV30; J gene: TRBJ1-3; D gene: .; clone size: .; CDR3 DNA: TGTGCCTGGAGAGGGAGGGGCGCTGGAAACACCATATATTTT; CDR3 protein: CAWRGRGAGNTIYF
V gene: TRBV19; J gene: TRBJ1-2; D gene: TRBD1; clone size: few; CDR3 DNA: TGTGCCAGTAACCCGGACAGGGGGATCTATGGCTACACCTTC; CDR3 protein: CASNPDRGIYGYTF
V gene: TRBV4-2; J gene: TRBJ2-2; D gene: TRBD1; clone size: few; CDR3 DNA: TGTGCCAGCAGCCCTCCGACAGGGACCGGGGAGCTGTTTTTT; CDR3 protein: CASSPPTGTGELFF
V gene: TRBV6-1; J gene: TRBJ1-5; D gene: .; clone size: .; CDR3 DNA: TGTGCCAGCAGTGACGGGGAGGATCAGCCCCAGCATTTT; CDR3 protein: CASSDGEDQPQHF
V gene: TRBV20-1; J gene: TRBJ1-1; D gene: .; clone size: .; CDR3 DNA: TGCAGTGCCACAGCCCGGGGTGAAGCTTTCTTT; CDR3 protein: CSATARGEAFF
V gene: TRBV5-1; J gene: TRBJ1-2; D gene: .; clone size: once; CDR3 DNA: TGCGCCAGCAGCACGGGAGGGACTGCTGGCTACACCTTC; CDR3 protein: CASSTGGTAGYTF
V gene: TRBV7-3; J gene: TRBJ2-2; D gene: TRBD2; clone size: .; CDR3 DNA: TGTGCCAGCAGCCCCGCGGGAGGAAGGACCGGGGAGCTGTTTTTT; CDR3 protein: CASSPAGGRTGELFF
V gene: TRBV19; J gene: TRBJ2-7; D gene: .; clone size: many; CDR3 DNA: TGTGCCAGTAGTATCTGGGGCTCCTACGAGCAGTACTTC; CDR3 protein: CASSIWGSYEQYF
V gene: TRBV5-4; J gene: TRBJ2-2; D gene: .; clone size: .; CDR3 DNA: TGTGCCAGCAGCTTTTGGGGGACTAACACCGGGGAGCTGTTTTTT; CDR3 protein: CASSFWGTNTGELFF
V gene: TRBV2; J gene: TRBJ1-5; D gene: .; clone size: .; CDR3 DNA: TGTGCCAGCAGCGAGAACAGGGAAGCGGGTCAGCCCCAGCATTTT; CDR3 protein: CASSENREAGQPQHF
V gene: TRBV7-2; J gene: TRBJ2-5; D gene: .; clone size: once; CDR3 DNA: TGTGCCAGCAGCTTATACTGGGGCTCAGAGACCCAGTACTTC; CDR3 protein: CASSLYWGSETQYF
V gene: TRBV27; J gene: TRBJ1-1; D gene: TRBD1; clone size: .; CDR3 DNA: TGTGCCAGCAGTACCAGGACAGGGCGAACGGGCACTGAAGCTTTCTTT; CDR3 protein: CASSTRTGRTGTEAFF
V gene: TRBV6-1; J gene: TRBJ2-7; D gene: TRBD2; clone size: .; CDR3 DNA: TGTGCCAGCAGCAGACTAGCGGGATCACCCTACGAGCAGTACTTC; CDR3 protein: CASSRLAGSPYEQYF
V gene: TRBV9; J gene: TRBJ2-1; D gene: TRBD2; clone size: .; CDR3 DNA: TGTGCCAGTACGGGACTAGCGGGAAACAATGAGCAGTTCTTC; CDR3 protein: CASTGLAGNNEQFF